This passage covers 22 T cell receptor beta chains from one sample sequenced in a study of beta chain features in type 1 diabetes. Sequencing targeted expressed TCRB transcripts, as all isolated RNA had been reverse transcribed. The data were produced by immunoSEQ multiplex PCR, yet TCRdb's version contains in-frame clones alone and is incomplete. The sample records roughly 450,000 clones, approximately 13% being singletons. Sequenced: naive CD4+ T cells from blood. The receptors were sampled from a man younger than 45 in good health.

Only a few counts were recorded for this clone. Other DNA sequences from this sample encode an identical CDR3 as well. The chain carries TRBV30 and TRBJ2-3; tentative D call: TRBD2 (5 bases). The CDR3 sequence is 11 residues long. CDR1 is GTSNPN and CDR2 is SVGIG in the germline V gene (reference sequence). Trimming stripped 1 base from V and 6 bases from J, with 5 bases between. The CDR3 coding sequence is TGTGCCTGGAGTGGAGGGGATACGCAGTATTTT. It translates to CAWSGGDTQYF.

This chain's CDR3 is CASSSSDRGGVEQYV. In nucleotides, the CDR3 is TGTGCCAGCAGCTCTTCGGACCGGGGTGGGGTCGAGCAGTACGTC. This chain joins TRBV7-8 and TRBJ2-7, with D possibly matching TRBD2 (5 bases). Per the germline V gene, CDR1 is SGHVS and CDR2 is FQNEAQ. The CDR3 has 15 residues. The germline V and J ends were trimmed by 4 bases and 6 bases, with 19 bases remaining between them.

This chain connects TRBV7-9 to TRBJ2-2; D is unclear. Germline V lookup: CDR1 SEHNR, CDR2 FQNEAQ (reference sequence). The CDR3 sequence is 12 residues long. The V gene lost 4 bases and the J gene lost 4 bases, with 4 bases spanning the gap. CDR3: CASSSGTGELFF. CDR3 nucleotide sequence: TGTGCCAGCAGCTCCGGCACCGGGGAGCTGTTTTTT. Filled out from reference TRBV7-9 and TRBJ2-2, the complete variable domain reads DTGVSQNPRHKITKRGQNVTFRCDPISEHNRLYWYRQTLGQGPEFLTYFQNEAQLEKSRLLSDRFSAERPKGSFSTLEIQRTEQGDSAMYLCASSSGTGELFFGEGSRLTVL.

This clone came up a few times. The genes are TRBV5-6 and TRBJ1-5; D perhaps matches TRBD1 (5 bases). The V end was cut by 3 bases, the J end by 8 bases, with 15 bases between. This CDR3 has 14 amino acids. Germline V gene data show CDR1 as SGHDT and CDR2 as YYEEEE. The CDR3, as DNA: TGTGCCAGCAGCTCGAGCCAGGGCCCAGAGCCCCAGCATTTT. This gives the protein CASSSSQGPEPQHF.

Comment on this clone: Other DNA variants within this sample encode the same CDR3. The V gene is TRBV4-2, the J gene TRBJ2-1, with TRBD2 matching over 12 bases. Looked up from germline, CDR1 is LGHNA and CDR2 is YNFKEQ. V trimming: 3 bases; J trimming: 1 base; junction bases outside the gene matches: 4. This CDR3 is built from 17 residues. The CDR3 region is CASSHLAGGRSYNEQFF. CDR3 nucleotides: TGTGCCAGCAGCCACCTAGCGGGAGGGCGGTCCTACAATGAGCAGTTCTTC.

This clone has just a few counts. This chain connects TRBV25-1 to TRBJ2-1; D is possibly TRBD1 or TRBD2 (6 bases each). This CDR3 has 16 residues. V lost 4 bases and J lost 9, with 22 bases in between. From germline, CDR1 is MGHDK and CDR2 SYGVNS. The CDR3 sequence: CASSVVGAGGSAEQFF. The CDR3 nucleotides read TGTGCCAGCAGTGTAGTGGGAGCCGGGGGCTCGGCTGAGCAGTTCTTC.

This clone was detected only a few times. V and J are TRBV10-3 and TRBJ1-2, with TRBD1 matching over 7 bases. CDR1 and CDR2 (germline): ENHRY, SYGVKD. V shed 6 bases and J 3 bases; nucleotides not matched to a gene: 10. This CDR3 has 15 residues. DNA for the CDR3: TGTGCCATCAGCGACACTACGGGACAGTACTATGGCTACACCTTC. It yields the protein CAISDTTGQYYGYTF.

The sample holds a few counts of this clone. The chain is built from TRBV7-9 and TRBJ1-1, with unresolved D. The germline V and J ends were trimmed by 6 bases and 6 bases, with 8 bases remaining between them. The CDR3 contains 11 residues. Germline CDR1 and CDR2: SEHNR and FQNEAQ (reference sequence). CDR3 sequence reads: CASSPDAEAFF. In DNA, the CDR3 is TGTGCCAGCAGTCCAGACGCTGAAGCTTTCTTT.

The CDR3 is CASSSGQGGNEKLFF. The CDR3 DNA follows: TGTGCCAGCAGCTCCGGACAGGGCGGTAATGAAAAACTGTTTTTT. The chain has TRBV7-9 and TRBJ1-4; 8 nucleotides align to TRBD1. The CDR3 consists of 15 residues. The germline CDR1 and CDR2 sequences are SEHNR and FQNEAQ (reference sequence). V shed 4 bases, J shed 4 bases, and the junction held 5 bases outside the gene matches.

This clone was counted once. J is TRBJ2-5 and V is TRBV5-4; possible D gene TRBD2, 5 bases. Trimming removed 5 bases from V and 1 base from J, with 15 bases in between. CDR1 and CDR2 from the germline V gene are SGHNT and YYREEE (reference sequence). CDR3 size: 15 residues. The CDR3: CASRVSLAGQETQYF. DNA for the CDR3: TGTGCCAGCAGAGTGAGTTTGGCGGGCCAAGAGACCCAGTACTTC.

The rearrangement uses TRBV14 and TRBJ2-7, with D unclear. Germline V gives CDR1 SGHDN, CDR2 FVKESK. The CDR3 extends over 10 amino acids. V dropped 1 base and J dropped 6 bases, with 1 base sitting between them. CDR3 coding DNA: TGTGCCAGCAGCCAAGGCGAGCAGTACGTC. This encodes CASSQGEQYV.

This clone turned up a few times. The CDR3 DNA is TGTGCCACCAGCACCTTGCGGGCCACAGGGCTTGGCTACACCTTC. Protein sequence: CATSTLRATGLGYTF. V is TRBV15 and J is TRBJ1-2; D may be TRBD1 (6 bases). Germline loops: CDR1 LNHNV, CDR2 YYDKDF (reference sequence). The CDR3 loop spans 15 amino acids. V lost 4 bases and J 7 bases, leaving 19 bases between the germline ends.

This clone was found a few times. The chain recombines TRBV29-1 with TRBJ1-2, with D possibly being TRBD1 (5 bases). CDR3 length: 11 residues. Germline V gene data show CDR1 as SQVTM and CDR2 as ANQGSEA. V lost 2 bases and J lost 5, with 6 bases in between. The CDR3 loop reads CSVETGYGYTF. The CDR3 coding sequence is TGCAGCGTTGAAACAGGTTATGGCTACACCTTC.

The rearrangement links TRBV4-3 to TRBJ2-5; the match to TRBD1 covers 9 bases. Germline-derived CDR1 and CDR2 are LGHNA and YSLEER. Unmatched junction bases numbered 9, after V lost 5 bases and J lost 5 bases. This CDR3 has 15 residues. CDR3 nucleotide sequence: TGCGCCAGCAGCGAAAACACAGGGGGCACCGAGACCCAGTACTTC. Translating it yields CASSENTGGTETQYF.

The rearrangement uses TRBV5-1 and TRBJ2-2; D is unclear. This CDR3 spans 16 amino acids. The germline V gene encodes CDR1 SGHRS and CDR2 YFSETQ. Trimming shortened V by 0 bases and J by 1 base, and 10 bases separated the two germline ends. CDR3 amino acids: CASSLEFSVNTGELFF. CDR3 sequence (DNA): TGCGCCAGCAGCTTGGAATTTTCAGTGAACACCGGGGAGCTGTTTTTT.

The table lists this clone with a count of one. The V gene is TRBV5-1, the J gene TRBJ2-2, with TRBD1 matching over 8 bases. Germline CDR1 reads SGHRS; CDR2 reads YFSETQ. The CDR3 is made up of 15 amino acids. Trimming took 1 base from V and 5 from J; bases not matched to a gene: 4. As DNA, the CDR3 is TGCGCCAGCAGCTTGTGGACAGGGAGTACCGGGGAGCTGTTTTTT. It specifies CASSLWTGSTGELFF.

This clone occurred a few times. CDR3 nucleotide sequence: TGTGCCAGCAGTGAACTTCTAGCGGGAGCATCAGATACGCAGTATTTT. As protein: CASSELLAGASDTQYF. The rearrangement uses TRBV2 and TRBJ2-3, with TRBD2 matching over 10 bases. The ends lost 2 bases at V and 4 bases at J; junction bases unmatched: 6. CDR1 is SNHLY and CDR2 is FYNNEI in the germline V gene. The CDR3 has 16 amino acids. The full variable domain, with the rest looked up from reference TRBV2 and TRBJ2-3, is EPEVTQTPSHQVTQMGQEVILRCVPISNHLYFYWYRQILGQKVEFLVSFYNNEISEKSEIFDDQFSVERPDGSNFTLKIRSTKLEDSAMYFCASSELLAGASDTQYFGPGTRLTVL.

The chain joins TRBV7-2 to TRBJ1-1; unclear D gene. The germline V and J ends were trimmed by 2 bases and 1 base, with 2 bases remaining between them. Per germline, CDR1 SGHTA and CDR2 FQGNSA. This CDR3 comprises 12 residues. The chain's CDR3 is CASSLKNTEAFF. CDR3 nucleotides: TGTGCCAGCAGCTTAAAGAACACTGAAGCTTTCTTT.

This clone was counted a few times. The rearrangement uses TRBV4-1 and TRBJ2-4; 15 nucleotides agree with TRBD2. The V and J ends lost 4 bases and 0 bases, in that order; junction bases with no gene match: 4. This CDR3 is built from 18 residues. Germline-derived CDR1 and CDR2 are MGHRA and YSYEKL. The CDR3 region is CASSPGLAGGRAKNIQYF. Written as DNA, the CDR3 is TGCGCCAGCAGCCCCGGACTAGCGGGAGGGCGAGCCAAAAACATTCAGTACTTC.

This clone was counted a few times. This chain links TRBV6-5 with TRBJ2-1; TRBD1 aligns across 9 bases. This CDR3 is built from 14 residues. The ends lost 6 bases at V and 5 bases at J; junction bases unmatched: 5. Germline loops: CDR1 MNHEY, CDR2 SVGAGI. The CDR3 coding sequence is TGTGCCAGCAGACCGGACAGGGGACACAATGAGCAGTTCTTC. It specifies CASRPDRGHNEQFF.

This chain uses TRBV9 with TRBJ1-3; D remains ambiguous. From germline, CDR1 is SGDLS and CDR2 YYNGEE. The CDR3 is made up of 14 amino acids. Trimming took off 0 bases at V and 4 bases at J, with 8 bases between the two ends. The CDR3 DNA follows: TGTGCCAGCAGCGTAGGTGTCGAGGGAAACACCATATATTTT. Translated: CASSVGVEGNTIYF.

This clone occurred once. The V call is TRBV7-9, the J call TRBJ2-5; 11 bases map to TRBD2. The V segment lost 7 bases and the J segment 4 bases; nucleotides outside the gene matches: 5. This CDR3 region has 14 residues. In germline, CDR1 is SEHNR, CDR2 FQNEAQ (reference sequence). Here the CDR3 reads CASKLLAGVETQYF. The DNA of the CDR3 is TGTGCCAGCAAGCTACTAGCGGGGGTAGAGACCCAGTACTTC.